This record concerns one T cell receptor (beta chain) sequence. This sample stems from a study of control samples from healthy donors and cancer patients. Method: immunoSEQ multiplex PCR; TCRdb's copy keeps in-frame clones and lacks some. The repertoire consists of around 19,000 clones, with roughly 80% occurring once and the leading ten covering less than 35%. Germline V lookup: CDR1 SGHDT, CDR2 YYEEEE. This CDR3 has 13 residues. Trimming took off 4 bases at V and 4 bases at J, with 8 bases between the two ends. The origin of this receptor is a man aged 80 or over with head and neck cancer. The V gene is TRBV5-6, the J gene TRBJ2-2; D gene ambiguous. Sequenced input: PBMCs. The CDR3 reads CASSPRFTGELFF. As DNA, the CDR3 is TGTGCCAGCAGCCCCCGGTTCACCGGGGAGCTGTTTTTT.